The next 25 T cell receptor beta chains were all read from a single sample in a study of blood T cell repertoires in COVID-19. The assay was immunoSEQ multiplex PCR, and TCRdb's table has in-frame clones only and misses some. This sample has 45,000 to 55,000 clones, with approximately 88% found just once. Sequencing input: peripheral blood. These receptors were taken from a human donor in a cohort sampled during active COVID-19.

In this sample, this clone turned up a few times. The chain has TRBV6-1 and TRBJ2-3; 9 bases match TRBD1. From germline, CDR1 is MNHNS and CDR2 SASEGT. The CDR3 consists of 17 residues. With 0 bases clipped from V and 3 bases from J, the junction kept 7 bases outside the gene matches. CDR3 DNA sequence: TGTGCCAGCAGTGAAGCGCTGGGACAGGGCCCGACAGATACGCAGTATTTT. It translates to CASSEALGQGPTDTQYF.

V is TRBV11-2 and J is TRBJ2-3; perhaps TRBD1 as D (6 bases). Germline V gene data show CDR1 as SGHAT and CDR2 as FQNNGV. Trimming took 5 bases from V and 5 from J, leaving 11 bases between them. The CDR3 sequence is 13 residues long. The CDR3 DNA is TGTGCCAGCAGCCGGGGACAAATAGATACGCAGTATTTT. Protein product: CASSRGQIDTQYF.

The chain carries TRBV12-3 or TRBV12-4 and TRBJ1-5; perhaps TRBD1 as D (6 bases). Trimming cost V 5 bases and J 5 bases, with 10 bases left between them. The CDR3 loop spans 13 amino acids. CDR3 nucleotide sequence: TGTGCCAGCAGTCCCGGACAGTATCAGCCCCAGCATTTT. Translation: CASSPGQYQPQHF.

The chain joins TRBV6-5 to TRBJ2-3; 11 bases map to TRBD2. The CDR3 totals 15 residues. With 7 bases clipped from V and 7 bases from J, the junction kept 10 bases outside the gene matches. Germline V gene data show CDR1 as MNHEY and CDR2 as SVGAGI. CDR3 loop: CASTTDSGGANTQYF. In DNA form, the CDR3 reads TGTGCCAGCACTACGGATAGCGGGGGGGCTAATACGCAGTATTTT.

The chain is built from TRBV4-1 and TRBJ1-1; D is uncertain. The V gene lost 0 bases and the J gene lost 6 bases, with 20 bases spanning the gap. The CDR3 covers 17 residues. From germline, CDR1 is MGHRA and CDR2 YSYEKL. CDR3 DNA: TGCGCCAGCAGCCAAGATACGGGAGGGTCCTGGGTCGCTGAAGCTTTCTTT. Translating gives CASSQDTGGSWVAEAFF.

The CDR3 spells CASTKDSNYGYTF. The CDR3 nucleotides are TGTGCCAGCACAAAGGACAGTAACTATGGCTACACCTTC. The V call is TRBV6-5, the J call TRBJ1-2; TRBD1 might be the D (6 bases). Trimming left V 7 bases short and J 1 base short, with 10 bases between. This CDR3 spans 13 amino acids. Germline V gene data show CDR1 as MNHEY and CDR2 as SVGAGI.

The chain combines TRBV7-2 with TRBJ2-5, with D uncertain. The CDR3 contains 15 residues. From germline, CDR1 is SGHTA and CDR2 FQGNSA. The V end was cut by 0 bases, the J end by 2 bases, with 10 bases between. The CDR3 loop reads CASSLALGPQETQYF. CDR3 nucleotides: TGTGCCAGCAGCTTAGCGCTTGGGCCGCAAGAGACCCAGTACTTC.

J is TRBJ2-5 and V is TRBV5-4; no definite D call. This CDR3 spans 14 amino acids. The V gene's germline CDR1 is SGHNT and CDR2 YYREEE (reference sequence). Trimming removed 0 bases at V and 5 bases at J, with 11 bases between. CDR3 sequence: CASSLEAGAETQYF. As DNA, the CDR3 is TGTGCCAGCAGCTTGGAAGCAGGTGCGGAGACCCAGTACTTC.

The rearrangement links TRBV18 to TRBJ1-3; tentative D call: TRBD1 (6 bases). Germline V gene lookup returns CDR1 KGHSH and CDR2 LQKENI. The CDR3 is 15 amino acids. Trimming removed 6 bases from V and 2 bases from J, with 14 bases in between. The CDR3 region is CASSFAGETGNTIYF. CDR3 DNA: TGTGCCAGCTCTTTTGCAGGGGAGACTGGAAACACCATATATTTT.

V and J are TRBV19 and TRBJ2-2; D might be TRBD1 (5 bases). The CDR3 has 16 residues. V dropped 5 bases and J dropped 1 base, with 14 bases sitting between them. CDR1 is LNHDA and CDR2 is SQIVND in the germline V gene (reference sequence). The CDR3 is CASSVRQSMNTGELFF. The CDR3, as DNA: TGTGCCAGTAGTGTACGACAGTCAATGAACACCGGGGAGCTGTTTTTT.

The chain employs TRBV6-5 and TRBJ2-2; 8 nucleotides match TRBD1. Germline V gives CDR1 MNHEY, CDR2 SVGAGI. This CDR3 spans 13 amino acids. After removal of 11 bases from V and 4 bases from J, the junction contained 6 bases not matched to a gene. The CDR3 here is CAGQGVGTGELFF. Here the CDR3 DNA reads TGTGCCGGACAGGGTGTGGGCACCGGGGAGCTGTTTTTT.

The chain joins TRBV30 to TRBJ1-4; possible D gene TRBD1, 5 bases. The CDR3 is 16 amino acids. The germline gives CDR1 GTSNPN, CDR2 SVGIG (reference sequence). V lost 3 bases, J lost 7 bases, and 21 bases lay in between. The CDR3 DNA reads TGTGCCTGGAGGGGTTCGGTTGGGGGGACCGCTGAAAAACTGTTTTTT. This sequence encodes CAWRGSVGGTAEKLFF.

This clone was found a few times. This sequence joins TRBV6-5 and TRBJ1-5; TRBD1 might be the D (5 bases). Germline V gene lookup returns CDR1 MNHEY and CDR2 SVGAGI. This CDR3 is built from 15 residues. Between the trimmed V and J ends, which lost 2 bases and 9 bases, there was a span of 17 bases. This CDR3 reads CASSYDSENLWPQHF. The CDR3 DNA follows: TGTGCCAGCAGTTACGACAGCGAAAACCTGTGGCCCCAGCATTTT.

The chain combines TRBV6-6 with TRBJ2-1; TRBD2 matches 11 bases. The J segment lost 3 bases and the V segment lost 2 bases, leaving 3 bases of the junction unmatched. CDR1 MNHNY and CDR2 SVGAGI come from the germline V gene (reference sequence). The CDR3 runs to 16 residues. CDR3 protein: CASSYPSGRNYNEQFF. In DNA, the CDR3 is TGTGCCAGCAGTTACCCTAGCGGGAGGAACTACAATGAGCAGTTCTTC.

The genes are TRBV6-2 or TRBV6-3 and TRBJ2-1; 8 positions agree with TRBD2. The CDR3 contains 15 residues. The trim removed 0 bases at V and 12 bases at J, leaving 10 bases unmatched. Germline lookup yields CDR1 MNHEY and CDR2 SVGEGT. The CDR3 bases are TGTGCCAGCAGTTACTCGCGGGGGGCTAGTAGGTGGCAGTTCTTC. Amino acid sequence: CASSYSRGASRWQFF.

On this clone itself: The identical CDR3 is also encoded by other nucleotide sequences in the sample. V is TRBV15 and J is TRBJ2-2; D may be TRBD2 (6 bases). V was pared by 0 bases and J by 5 bases, with 7 bases between. The CDR3 extends over 14 amino acids. Germline V gene data show CDR1 as LNHNV and CDR2 as YYDKDF (reference sequence). The CDR3 here is CATSRDRGTGELFF. CDR3 in DNA: TGTGCCACCAGCAGAGATCGGGGGACCGGGGAGCTGTTTTTT. Together with reference TRBV15 and TRBJ2-2, the CDR3 gives the full variable domain: DAMVIQNPRYQVTQFGKPVTLSCSQTLNHNVMYWYQQKSSQAPKLLFHYYDKDFNNEADTPDNFQSRRPNTSFCFLDIRSPGLGDTAMYLCATSRDRGTGELFFGEGSRLTVL.

The chain recombines TRBV7-6 with TRBJ2-5, with 9 bases fitting TRBD2. This CDR3 spans 16 amino acids. Trimming cost V 5 bases and J 5 bases; bases outside gene matches: 12. Per the germline V gene, CDR1 is SGHVS and CDR2 is FNYEAQ. CDR3 bases: TGTGCCAGCAGCATGGGGTCTAGCGGGAAAATGGAGACCCAGTACTTC. Protein sequence: CASSMGSSGKMETQYF.

The gene calls are TRBV5-5 and TRBJ2-1; possible D gene TRBD2, 5 bases. The ends were cut back, 4 bases at V and 1 base at J, with 12 bases in the middle. CDR3 length: 15 residues. In germline, CDR1 is SGHKS, CDR2 YYEKEE (reference sequence). The CDR3 spells CASSMGSGSYNEQFF. Written as DNA, the CDR3 is TGTGCCAGCAGCATGGGGTCGGGGTCCTACAATGAGCAGTTCTTC.

This clone was detected only once. J is TRBJ2-7 and V is TRBV3-1 (or the pseudogene TRBV3-2); TRBD1 agrees at 8 bases. Germline assignment: CDR1 LGHDT and CDR2 YNNKEL (reference sequence). This CDR3 has 14 amino acids. The ends lost 6 bases at V and 2 bases at J; junction bases unmatched: 6. Written as DNA, the CDR3 is TGTGCCAGCAGTTTACAGGGGGTTACCTACGAGCAGTACTTC. Its translation: CASSLQGVTYEQYF.

The chain couples TRBV19 to TRBJ2-3; 13 positions agree with TRBD2. Per germline, CDR1 LNHDA and CDR2 SQIVND (reference sequence). The CDR3 has 16 residues. Germline trimming cut 5 bases from V and 2 bases from J; bases unmatched to any gene: 4. CDR3: CASSAGTSGNTDTQYF. DNA for the CDR3: TGTGCCAGTAGTGCCGGGACTAGCGGGAACACAGATACGCAGTATTTT.

This clone was observed a few times. The chain recombines TRBV7-9 with TRBJ1-1; 9 bases map to TRBD1. The CDR3 spans 14 residues. CDR1 and CDR2 (germline): SEHNR, FQNEAQ (reference sequence). V was pared by 5 bases and J by 4 bases, with 5 bases of the junction left unmatched. For the CDR3, the DNA is TGTGCCAGCAGCCCTCGGACAGGGGTCACTGAAGCTTTCTTT. The encoded protein is CASSPRTGVTEAFF.

This chain connects TRBV5-1 to TRBJ1-5; TRBD1 agrees at 8 bases. Trimming cost V 2 bases and J 4 bases; bases outside gene matches: 2. Germline CDR1 and CDR2: SGHRS and YFSETQ. The CDR3 spans 14 residues. CDR3 DNA: TGCGCCAGCAGCTTACAGGGGGGAAATCAGCCCCAGCATTTT. Translating gives CASSLQGGNQPQHF.

The CDR3 DNA is TGTGCTAGTGGTTTGGCCGGGACAGGAGGTCAGCCCCAGCATTTT. Protein product: CASGLAGTGGQPQHF. This chain links TRBV12-5 with TRBJ1-5, with 8 nucleotides matching TRBD1. Germline V gene data show CDR1 as LGHNT and CDR2 as FRNRAP. Germline trimming cut 1 base from V and 6 bases from J; bases unmatched to any gene: 5. The CDR3 totals 15 residues.

This clone was picked up one time. V is TRBV6-5 and J is TRBJ2-7; possible D gene TRBD2, 5 bases. From germline, CDR1 is MNHEY and CDR2 SVGAGI. V was cut by 7 bases and J by 0 bases, with 13 bases left in between. This CDR3 contains 14 residues. In DNA, the CDR3 is TGTGCCAGCAAGGTTCGAGGGAGCTCCTACGAGCAGTACTTC. Protein product: CASKVRGSSYEQYF.

The genes are TRBV27 and TRBJ2-3, with D possibly matching TRBD1 (6 bases). This CDR3 spans 16 amino acids. Per germline, CDR1 MNHEY and CDR2 SMNVEV (reference sequence). V lost 6 bases and J lost 1, with 17 bases in between. CDR3 sequence (DNA): TGTGCCAGCAGCCGCTCTACAGGGACGGGCACAGATACGCAGTATTTT. Encoded protein: CASSRSTGTGTDTQYF.